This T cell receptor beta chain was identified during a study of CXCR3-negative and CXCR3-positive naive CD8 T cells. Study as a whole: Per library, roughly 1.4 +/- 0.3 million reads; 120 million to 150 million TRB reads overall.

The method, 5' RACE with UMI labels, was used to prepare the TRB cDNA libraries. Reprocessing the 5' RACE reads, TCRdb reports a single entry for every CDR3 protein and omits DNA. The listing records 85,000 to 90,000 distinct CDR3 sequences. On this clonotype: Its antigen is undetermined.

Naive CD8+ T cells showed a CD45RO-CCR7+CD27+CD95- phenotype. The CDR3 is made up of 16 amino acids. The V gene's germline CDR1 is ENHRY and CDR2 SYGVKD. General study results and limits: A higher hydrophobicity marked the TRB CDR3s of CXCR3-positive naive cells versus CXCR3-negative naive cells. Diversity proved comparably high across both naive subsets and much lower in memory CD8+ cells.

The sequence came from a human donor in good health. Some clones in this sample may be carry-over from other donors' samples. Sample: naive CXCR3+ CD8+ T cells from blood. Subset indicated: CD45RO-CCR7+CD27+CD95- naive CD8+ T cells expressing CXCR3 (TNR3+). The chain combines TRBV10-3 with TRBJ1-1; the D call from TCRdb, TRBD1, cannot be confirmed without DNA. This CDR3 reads CAISERGGARDTEAFF.